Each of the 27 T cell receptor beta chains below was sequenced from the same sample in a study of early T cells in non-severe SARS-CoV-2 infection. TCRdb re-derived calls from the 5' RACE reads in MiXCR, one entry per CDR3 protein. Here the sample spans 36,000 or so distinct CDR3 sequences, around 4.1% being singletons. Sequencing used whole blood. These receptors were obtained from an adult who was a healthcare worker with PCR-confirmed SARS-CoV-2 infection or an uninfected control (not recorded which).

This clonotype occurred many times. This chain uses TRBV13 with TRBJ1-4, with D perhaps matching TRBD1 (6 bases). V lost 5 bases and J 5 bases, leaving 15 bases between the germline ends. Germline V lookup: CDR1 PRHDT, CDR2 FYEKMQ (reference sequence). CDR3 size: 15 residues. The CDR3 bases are TGTGCCAGCAGCGGAAGCCGGGGGCAAAATGAAAAACTGTTTTTT. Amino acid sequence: CASSGSRGQNEKLFF.

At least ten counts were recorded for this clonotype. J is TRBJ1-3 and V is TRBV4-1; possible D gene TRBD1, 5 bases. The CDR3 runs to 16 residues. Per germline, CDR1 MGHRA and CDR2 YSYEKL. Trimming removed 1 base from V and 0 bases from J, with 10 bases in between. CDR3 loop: CASSQARVSSGNTIYF. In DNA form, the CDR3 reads TGCGCCAGCAGCCAAGCCAGGGTGTCCTCTGGAAACACCATATATTTT.

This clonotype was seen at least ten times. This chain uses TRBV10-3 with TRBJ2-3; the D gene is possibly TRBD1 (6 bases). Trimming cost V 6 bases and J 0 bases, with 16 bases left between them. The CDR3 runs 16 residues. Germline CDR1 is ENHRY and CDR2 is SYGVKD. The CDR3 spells CAIRGRTDSSTDTQYF. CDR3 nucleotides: TGTGCCATCAGGGGTCGGACAGATTCTAGCACAGATACGCAGTATTTT.

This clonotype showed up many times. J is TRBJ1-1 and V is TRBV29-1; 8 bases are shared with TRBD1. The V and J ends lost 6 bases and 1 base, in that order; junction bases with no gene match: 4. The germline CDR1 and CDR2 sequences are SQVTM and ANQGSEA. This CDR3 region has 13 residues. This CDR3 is CSVKQGGNTEAFF. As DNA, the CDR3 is TGCAGCGTGAAACAGGGGGGGAACACTGAAGCTTTCTTT.

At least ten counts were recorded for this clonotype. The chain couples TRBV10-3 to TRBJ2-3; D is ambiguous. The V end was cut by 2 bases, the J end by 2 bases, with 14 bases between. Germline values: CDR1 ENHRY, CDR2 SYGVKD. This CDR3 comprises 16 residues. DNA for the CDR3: TGTGCCATCAGTGAGAGGTCGACGGCCTTCACAGATACGCAGTATTTT. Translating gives CAISERSTAFTDTQYF.

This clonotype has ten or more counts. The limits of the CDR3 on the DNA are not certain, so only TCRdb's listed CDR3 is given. The CDR3 loop reads CASSYNPGLFELRAVLPQQYF. The rearrangement uses TRBV7-9 and TRBJ2-7; no check of the table's D call, TRBD2, against the DNA was made. The CDR3 length is 21 residues, termini included. Germline lookup yields CDR1 SEHNR and CDR2 FQNEAQ (reference sequence).

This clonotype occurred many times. CDR3 loop: CASSDSTSGPYNEQFF. The CDR3 DNA reads TGTGCCAGCAGTGACTCGACTAGCGGCCCCTACAATGAGCAGTTCTTC. The J gene is TRBJ2-1, the V gene TRBV6-4; 9 bases are shared with TRBD2. V lost 0 bases and J lost 2; bases outside the gene matches: 2. The length of the CDR3 is 16 residues. Germline CDR1 and CDR2: MRHNA and SNTAGT.

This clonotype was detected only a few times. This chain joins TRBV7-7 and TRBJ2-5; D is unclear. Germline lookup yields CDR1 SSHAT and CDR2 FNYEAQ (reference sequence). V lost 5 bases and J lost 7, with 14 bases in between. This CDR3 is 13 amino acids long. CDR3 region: CASSRPSERTQYF. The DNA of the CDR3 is TGTGCCAGCAGCCGACCGTCGGAGAGGACCCAGTACTTC.

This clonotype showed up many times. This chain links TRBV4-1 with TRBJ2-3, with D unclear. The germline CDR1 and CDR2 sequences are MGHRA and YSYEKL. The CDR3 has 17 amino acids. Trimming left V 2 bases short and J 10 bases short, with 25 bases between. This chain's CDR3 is CASSQPTSNTYDDAQYF. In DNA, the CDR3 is TGCGCCAGCAGCCAACCGACCTCGAACACATACGACGATGCGCAGTATTTT.

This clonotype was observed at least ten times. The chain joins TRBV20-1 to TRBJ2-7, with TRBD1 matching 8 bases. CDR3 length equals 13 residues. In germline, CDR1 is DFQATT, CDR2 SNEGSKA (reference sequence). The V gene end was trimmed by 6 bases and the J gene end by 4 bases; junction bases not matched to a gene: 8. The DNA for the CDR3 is TGCAGTGCCGGACAGGGTCTGAATTACGAGCAGTACTTC. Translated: CSAGQGLNYEQYF.

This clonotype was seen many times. The CDR3: CASSLYLSSYEQYF. The CDR3 coding sequence is TGTGCCAGCAGCTTGTACTTGAGCTCCTACGAGCAGTACTTC. The V gene is TRBV5-5, the J gene TRBJ2-7; D is uncertain. CDR1 and CDR2 from the germline V gene are SGHKS and YYEKEE (reference sequence). The CDR3 loop spans 14 amino acids. V shed 1 base and J shed 0 bases, with 8 bases lying between them.

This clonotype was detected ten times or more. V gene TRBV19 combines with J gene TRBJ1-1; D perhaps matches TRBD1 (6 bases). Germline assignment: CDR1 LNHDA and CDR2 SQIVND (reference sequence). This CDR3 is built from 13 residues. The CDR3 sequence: CGTKGGYGPEAFF. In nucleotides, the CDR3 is TGTGGAACAAAGGGGGGGTACGGGCCTGAAGCTTTCTTT.

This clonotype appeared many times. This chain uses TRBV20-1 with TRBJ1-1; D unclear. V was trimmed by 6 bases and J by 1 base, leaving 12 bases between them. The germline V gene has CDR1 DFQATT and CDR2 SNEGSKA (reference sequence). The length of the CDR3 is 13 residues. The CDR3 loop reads CSAQAHSNTEAFF. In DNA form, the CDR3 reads TGCAGTGCCCAGGCCCATTCGAACACTGAAGCTTTCTTT.

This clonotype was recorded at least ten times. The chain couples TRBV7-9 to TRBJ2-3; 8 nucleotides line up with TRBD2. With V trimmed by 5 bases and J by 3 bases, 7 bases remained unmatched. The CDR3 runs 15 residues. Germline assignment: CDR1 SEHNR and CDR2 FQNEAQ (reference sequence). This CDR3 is CASSKRETLTDTQYF. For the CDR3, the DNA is TGTGCCAGCAGCAAGCGGGAGACACTTACAGATACGCAGTATTTT.

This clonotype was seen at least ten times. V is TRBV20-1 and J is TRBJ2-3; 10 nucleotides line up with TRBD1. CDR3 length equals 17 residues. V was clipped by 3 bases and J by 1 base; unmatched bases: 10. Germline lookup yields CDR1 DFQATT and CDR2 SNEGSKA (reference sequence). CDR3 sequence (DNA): TGCAGTGCTAGTTGGGGCGCCGGGACAGGGGGCACAGATACGCAGTATTTT. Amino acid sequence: CSASWGAGTGGTDTQYF.

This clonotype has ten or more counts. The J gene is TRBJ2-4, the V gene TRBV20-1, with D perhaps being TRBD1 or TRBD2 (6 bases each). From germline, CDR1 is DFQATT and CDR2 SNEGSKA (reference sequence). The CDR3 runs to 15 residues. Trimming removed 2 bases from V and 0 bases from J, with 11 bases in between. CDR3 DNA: TGCAGTGCTAGACCTGAGGGGGGAGCCAAAAACATTCAGTACTTC. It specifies CSARPEGGAKNIQYF.

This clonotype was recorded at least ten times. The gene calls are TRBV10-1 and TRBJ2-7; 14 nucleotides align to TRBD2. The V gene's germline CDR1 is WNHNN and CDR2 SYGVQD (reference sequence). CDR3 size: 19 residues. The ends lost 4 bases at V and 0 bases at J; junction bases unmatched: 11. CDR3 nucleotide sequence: TGCGCCAGCAGTGCCGGGACTAGCGGGAGTTTGGGGAGCTCCTACGAGCAGTACTTC. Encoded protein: CASSAGTSGSLGSSYEQYF.

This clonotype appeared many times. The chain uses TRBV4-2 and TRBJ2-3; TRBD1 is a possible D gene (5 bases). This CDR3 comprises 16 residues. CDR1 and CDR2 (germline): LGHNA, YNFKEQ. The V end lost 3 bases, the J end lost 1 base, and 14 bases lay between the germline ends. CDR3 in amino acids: CASSQETAPRTDTQYF. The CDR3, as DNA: TGTGCCAGCAGCCAGGAGACAGCCCCCCGCACAGATACGCAGTATTTT.

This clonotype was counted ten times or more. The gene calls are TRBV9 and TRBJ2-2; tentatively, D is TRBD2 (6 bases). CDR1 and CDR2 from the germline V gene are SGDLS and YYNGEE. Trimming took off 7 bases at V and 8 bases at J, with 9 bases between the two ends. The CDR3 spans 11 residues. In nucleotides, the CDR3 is TGTGCCAGCCTGGGGGGAGGGGAGCTGTTTTTT. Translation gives CASLGGGELFF.

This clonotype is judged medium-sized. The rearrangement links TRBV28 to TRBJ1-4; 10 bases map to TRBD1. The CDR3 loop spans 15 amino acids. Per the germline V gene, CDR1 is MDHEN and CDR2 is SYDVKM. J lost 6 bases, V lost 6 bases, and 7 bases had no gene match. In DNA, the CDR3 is TGTGCCAGCAGATCTCCGGGACAGGGGCATGAAAAACTGTTTTTT. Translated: CASRSPGQGHEKLFF.

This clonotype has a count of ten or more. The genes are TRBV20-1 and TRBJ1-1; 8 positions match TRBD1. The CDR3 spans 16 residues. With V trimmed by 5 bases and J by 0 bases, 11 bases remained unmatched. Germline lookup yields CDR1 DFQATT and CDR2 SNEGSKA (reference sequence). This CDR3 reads CSAGGAGGSMNTEAFF. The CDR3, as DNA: TGCAGTGCTGGAGGGGCAGGGGGCTCCATGAACACTGAAGCTTTCTTT.

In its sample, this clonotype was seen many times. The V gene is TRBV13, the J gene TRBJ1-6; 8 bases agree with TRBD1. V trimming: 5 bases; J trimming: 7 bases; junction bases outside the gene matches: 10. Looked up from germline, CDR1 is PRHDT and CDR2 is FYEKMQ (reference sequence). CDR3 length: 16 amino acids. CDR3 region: CASSEANRGANSPLHF. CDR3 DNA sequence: TGTGCCAGCAGCGAAGCCAACAGGGGGGCAAATTCACCCCTCCACTTT. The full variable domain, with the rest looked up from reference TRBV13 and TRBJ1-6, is AAGVIQSPRHLIKEKRETATLKCYPIPRHDTVYWYQQGPGQDPQFLISFYEKMQSDKGSIPDRFSAQQFSDYHSELNMSSLELGDSALYFCASSEANRGANSPLHFGNGTRLTVT.

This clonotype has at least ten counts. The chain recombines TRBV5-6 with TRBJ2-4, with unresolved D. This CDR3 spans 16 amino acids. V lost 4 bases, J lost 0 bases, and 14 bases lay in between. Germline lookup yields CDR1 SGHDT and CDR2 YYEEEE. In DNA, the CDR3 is TGTGCCAGCAGCCCCCTTGAAGGGATAGCCAAAAACATTCAGTACTTC. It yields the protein CASSPLEGIAKNIQYF.

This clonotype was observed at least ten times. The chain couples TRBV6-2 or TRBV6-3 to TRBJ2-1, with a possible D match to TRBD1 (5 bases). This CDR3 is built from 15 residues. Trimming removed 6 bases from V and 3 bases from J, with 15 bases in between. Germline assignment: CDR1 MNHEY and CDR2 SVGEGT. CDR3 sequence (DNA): TGTGCCAGCAGGAAACCCCACGACAGCTACAATGAGCAGTTCTTC. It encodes CASRKPHDSYNEQFF.

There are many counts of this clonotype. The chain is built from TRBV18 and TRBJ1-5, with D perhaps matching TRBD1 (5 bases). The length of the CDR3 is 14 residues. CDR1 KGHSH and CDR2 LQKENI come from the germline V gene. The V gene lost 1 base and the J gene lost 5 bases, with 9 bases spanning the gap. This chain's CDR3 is CASSPQPGDQPQHF. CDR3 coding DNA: TGTGCCAGCTCACCACAGCCGGGGGATCAGCCCCAGCATTTT.

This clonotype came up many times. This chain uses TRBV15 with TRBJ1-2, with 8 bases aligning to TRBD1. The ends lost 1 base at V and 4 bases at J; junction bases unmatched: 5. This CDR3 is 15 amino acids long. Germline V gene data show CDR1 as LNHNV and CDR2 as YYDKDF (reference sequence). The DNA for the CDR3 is TGTGCCACCAGCAGAGGAAATACAGGGGGCTATGGCTACACCTTC. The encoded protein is CATSRGNTGGYGYTF.

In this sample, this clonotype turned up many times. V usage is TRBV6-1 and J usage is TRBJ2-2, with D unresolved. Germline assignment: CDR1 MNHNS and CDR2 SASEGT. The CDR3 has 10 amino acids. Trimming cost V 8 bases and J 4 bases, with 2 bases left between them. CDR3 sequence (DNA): TGTGCCAGCTTCACCGGGGAGCTGTTTTTT. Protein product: CASFTGELFF.